Sequencing of this T cell receptor (beta chain) was carried out in a study of T cell repertoires in cytomegalovirus infection. Study information: It was recently identified HLA-C-restricted and well-studied HLA-B-restricted CMV epitopes that the study used. Matching HLA type and CMV infection were both indicated by public TCR beta signatures. General study findings and limits: Summed frequency of shared TCR beta families picked out CMV carriers who also had the relevant HLA. There were HLA-C-restricted CMV-specific TCR beta clonotypes dominating the ex vivo response.

MiXCR, run by TCRdb on the reads, gives a single entry per CDR3 protein. The data contain approximately 1,000,000 distinct CDR3 sequences, around 30% of them singletons. Concerning this clonotype itself: Its antigen is currently unknown.

The V end lost 1 base, the J end lost 0 bases, and 9 bases lay between the germline ends. The germline V gene has CDR1 SEHNR and CDR2 FQNEAQ (reference sequence). The CDR3 loop spans 15 amino acids. This material consisted of cultured CD8+ T cells from PBMCs, taken from culture after CMV antigen stimulation. The chain uses TRBV7-9 and TRBJ2-5; D perhaps matches TRBD1 (5 bases). The TCR comes from a human donor in good health (CMV status not recorded). Some clones in this sample may be carry-over from other donors' samples. CDR3 nucleotides: TGTGCCAGCAGCTTAGATACAGGTTACCAAGAGACCCAGTACTTC. This sequence encodes CASSLDTGYQETQYF.